This T cell receptor beta chain is drawn from a study of blood T cells in healthy people across ages. General study findings and limits: The study lacked donor CMV status, which possibly confounded expanded clonotype changes.

Concerning this clonotype: Antigen: not known.

The CDR3 is made up of 13 amino acids. CDR1 SGHTA and CDR2 FQGTGA come from the germline V gene. V was clipped by 5 bases and J by 6 bases, with 13 bases between them. A second PCR, run for roughly 7 to 12 cycles, used a sample-barcoded 5' primer plus a J-beta primer mix. Via MiXCR, TCRdb re-called the 5' RACE reads, giving one row per CDR3 protein. The table includes some 1.7 million distinct CDR3 sequences, about 30% detected once. This TCR came from a woman aged 25 to 39 in good health. V usage is TRBV7-3 and J usage is TRBJ1-1; D remains unclear. The sample comprised blood. CDR3 residues: CASSRGGYAEAFF. The CDR3 DNA is TGTGCCAGCAGCCGAGGAGGGTATGCTGAAGCTTTCTTT.